This TCR beta chain appears in the sequencing data of a study of cytomegalovirus exposure and HLA in healthy donors. The wider study: Out of fewer than 400 genotyped donors, 81% belonged to the Caucasian-associated ancestry cluster.

PCR primers comprised 60 Vbeta and 13 Jbeta primers. Sequencing used immunoSEQ multiplex PCR; TCRdb keeps in-frame clones, though not all of them. The profile covers about 140,000 clones, with 73% appearing a single time and over 1% taken by the ten largest. In the case of this clone: Antigen: not known.

Study-wide findings and caveats: Later analysis identified several of the most significant clusters that appeared linked to common viral pathogens.

This CDR3 is 13 amino acids long. CDR1 is MNHEY, CDR2 SVGAGI, per germline. V lost 6 bases and J lost 6, with 15 bases in between. The chain employs TRBV6-5 and TRBJ2-7; D gene ambiguous. The TCR was taken from a woman between 40 and 50 years old in good health and CMV-seronegative. Material: PBMCs. The CDR3 DNA sequence: TGTGCCAGCAGCGTACCCGGTGTATCCGAGCAGTACTTC. Translating it yields CASSVPGVSEQYF.